This TCR beta chain derives from a study of T cell responses to AZD1222 COVID-19 vaccine. Study background: Some second doses came at about 4 weeks and others at about 12 weeks; these were pooled.

Study conclusions and caveats: No day 14 peak samples; only post-peak repertoires were characterized. Mostly white British, mostly female donors; authors suggested clonal diversity may be underestimated.

This clone was seen a single time. The antigen remains unidentified. TCRdb's table, derived via immunoSEQ multiplex PCR, lists solely in-frame clones and lacks some. This table has 150,000 or so clones, around 90% appearing once. V shed 7 bases, J shed 0 bases, and the junction held 8 bases outside the gene matches. The germline V gene encodes CDR1 SGHRS and CDR2 YFSETQ. This CDR3 region has 16 residues. The rearrangement uses TRBV5-1 and TRBJ2-2, with TRBD1 matching 8 bases. Sequenced here: peripheral blood, sampled on day 0 of AZD1222 vaccination. This clonotype originated in an adult in good health. The CDR3 region is CASLPSDRANTGELFF. The CDR3 region has the DNA TGCGCCAGCCTCCCCTCGGACAGGGCGAACACCGGGGAGCTGTTTTTT.